This TCR beta chain is from a study of healthy donors' naive CD4 and CD8 T cells. TCR libraries were built from approximately 0.55 ug of total RNA by linear amplification. One entry per CDR3 protein results from TCRdb running MiXCR on the reads. The sample yields 150,000 to 200,000 distinct CDR3 sequences, 74% seen once. Germline loops: CDR1 LNHDA, CDR2 SQIVND (reference sequence). The length of the CDR3 is 15 residues. With 3 bases removed from V and 4 bases from J, the gap between germline ends came to 16 bases. Sequencing was carried out using naive CD4+ and CD8+ T cells sorted from blood, pooled from several donors. The receptor was derived from a pool of human donors in good health; the sample pools cells from several healthy donors. The gene calls are TRBV19 and TRBJ2-7, with D possibly being TRBD1 (5 bases). The CDR3 nucleotides are TGTGCCAGTAGTATGTACCTAGAAGGGGATTACGAGCAGTACTTC. It specifies CASSMYLEGDYEQYF.